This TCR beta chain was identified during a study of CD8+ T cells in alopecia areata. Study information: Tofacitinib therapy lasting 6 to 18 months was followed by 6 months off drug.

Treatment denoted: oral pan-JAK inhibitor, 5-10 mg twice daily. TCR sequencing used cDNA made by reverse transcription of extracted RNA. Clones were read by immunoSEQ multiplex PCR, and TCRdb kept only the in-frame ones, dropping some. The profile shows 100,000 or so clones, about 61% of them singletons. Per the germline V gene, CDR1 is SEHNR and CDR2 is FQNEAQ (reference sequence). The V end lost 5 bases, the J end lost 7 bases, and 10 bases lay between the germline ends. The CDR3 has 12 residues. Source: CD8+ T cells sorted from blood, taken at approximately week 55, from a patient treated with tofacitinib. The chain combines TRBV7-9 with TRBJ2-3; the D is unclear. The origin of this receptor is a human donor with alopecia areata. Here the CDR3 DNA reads TGTGCCAGCAGCGTCGTATTAAATACGCAGTATTTT. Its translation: CASSVVLNTQYF.